This TCR beta chain was obtained from a study of blood T cell repertoires in COVID-19. At the level of the study: The samples span acute and convalescent COVID-19 from the United States, Italy and Spain. T cells, B-cell-depleted T cells, or PBMCs supplied cDNA or gDNA.

The CDR3 runs 16 residues. Per the original methods: Reference gene primer amplification yielded estimated nucleated cell counts. The data were produced by immunoSEQ multiplex PCR, yet TCRdb's version contains in-frame clones alone and is incomplete. The DNA was the basis for D and trimming; V, J and clone size are from that table. The sample lists roughly 77,000 clones, about 90% occurring once. Sequenced sample: peripheral blood. This receptor was obtained from a man between 45 and 60 years old with active COVID-19. The rearrangement joins TRBV21-1 to TRBJ2-1; the D call TRBD2 from the table was never checked on the DNA. TRBV21-1 is shown as a pseudogene. The CDR3 loop reads CASSKACGRDYNEQFF. CDR3 in DNA: TGTGCCAGCAGCAAAGCCTGCGGGCGGGACTACAATGAGCAGTTCTTC.